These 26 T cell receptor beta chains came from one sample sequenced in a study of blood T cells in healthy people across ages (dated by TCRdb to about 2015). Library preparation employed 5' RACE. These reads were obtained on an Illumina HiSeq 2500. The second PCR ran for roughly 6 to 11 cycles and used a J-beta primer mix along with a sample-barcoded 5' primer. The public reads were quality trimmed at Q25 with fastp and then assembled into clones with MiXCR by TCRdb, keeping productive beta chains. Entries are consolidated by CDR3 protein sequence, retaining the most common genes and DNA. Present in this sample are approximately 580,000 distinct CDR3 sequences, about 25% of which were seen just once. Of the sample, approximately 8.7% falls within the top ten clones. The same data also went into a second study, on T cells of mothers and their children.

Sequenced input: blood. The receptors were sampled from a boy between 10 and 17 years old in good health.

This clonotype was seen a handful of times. The CDR3 DNA sequence: TGTGCCAGCAGCTTAACGACCGGTACGCAGTATTTT. This gives the protein CASSLTTGTQYF. The V and J genes are TRBV7-3 and TRBJ2-3; no firm D call. There are 12 residues in the CDR3. Trimming left V 0 bases short and J 8 bases short, with 6 bases between. The germline CDR1 and CDR2 sequences are SGHTA and FQGTGA.

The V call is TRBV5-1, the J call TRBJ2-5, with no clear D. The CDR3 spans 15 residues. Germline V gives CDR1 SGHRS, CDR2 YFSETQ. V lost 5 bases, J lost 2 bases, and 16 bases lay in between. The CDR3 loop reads CASRRGAAPQETQYF. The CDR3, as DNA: TGCGCCAGCAGGCGTGGCGCAGCTCCGCAAGAGACCCAGTACTTC.

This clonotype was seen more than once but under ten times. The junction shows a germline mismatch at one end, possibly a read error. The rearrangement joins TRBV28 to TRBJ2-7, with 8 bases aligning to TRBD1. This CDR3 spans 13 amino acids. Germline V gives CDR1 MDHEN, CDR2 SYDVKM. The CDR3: CACSLPTGDEQYF. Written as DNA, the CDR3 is TGTGCCTGCAGTTTACCGACAGGGGACGAGCAGTACTTC.

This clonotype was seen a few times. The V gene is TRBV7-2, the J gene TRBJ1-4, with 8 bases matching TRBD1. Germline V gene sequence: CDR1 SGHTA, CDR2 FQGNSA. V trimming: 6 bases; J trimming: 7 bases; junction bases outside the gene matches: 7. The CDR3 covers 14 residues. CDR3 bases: TGTGCCAGCAGGTCGGCAGGGGGCCCTGAAAAACTGTTTTTT. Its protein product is CASRSAGGPEKLFF.

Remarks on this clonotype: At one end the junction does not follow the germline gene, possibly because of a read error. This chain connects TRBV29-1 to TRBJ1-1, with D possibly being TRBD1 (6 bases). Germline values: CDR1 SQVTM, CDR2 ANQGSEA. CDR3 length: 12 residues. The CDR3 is CSGGAGNTEAFF. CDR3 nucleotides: TGCAGCGGGGGGGCAGGGAACACTGAAGCCTTCTTT.

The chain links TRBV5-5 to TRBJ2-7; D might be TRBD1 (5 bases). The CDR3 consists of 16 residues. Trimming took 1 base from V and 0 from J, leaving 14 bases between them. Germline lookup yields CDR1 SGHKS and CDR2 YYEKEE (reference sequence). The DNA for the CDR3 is TGTGCCAGCAGCTTGCAAGTTACAGGTCCCTCCTACGAGCAGTACTTC. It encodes CASSLQVTGPSYEQYF.

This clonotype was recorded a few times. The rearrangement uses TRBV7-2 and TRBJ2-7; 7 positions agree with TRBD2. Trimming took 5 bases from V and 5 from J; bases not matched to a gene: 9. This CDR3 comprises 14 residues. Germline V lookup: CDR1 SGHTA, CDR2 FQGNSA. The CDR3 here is CASSISGTIHEQYF. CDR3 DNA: TGTGCCAGCAGCATCTCCGGGACTATCCACGAGCAGTACTTC.

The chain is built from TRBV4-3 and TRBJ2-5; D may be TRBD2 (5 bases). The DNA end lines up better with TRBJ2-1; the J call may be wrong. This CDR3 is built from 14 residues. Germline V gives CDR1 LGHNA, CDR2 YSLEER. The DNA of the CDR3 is TGCGCCAGCAGCCAAGAGAGGGCCAACAATGAGCAGTTCTTC. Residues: CASSQERANNEQFF.

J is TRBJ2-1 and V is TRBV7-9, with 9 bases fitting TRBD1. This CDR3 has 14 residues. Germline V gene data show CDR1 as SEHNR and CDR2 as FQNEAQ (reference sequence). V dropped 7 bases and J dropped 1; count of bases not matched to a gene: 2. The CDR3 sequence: CASKGQGSYNEQFF. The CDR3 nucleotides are TGTGCCAGCAAGGGACAGGGATCCTACAATGAGCAGTTCTTC. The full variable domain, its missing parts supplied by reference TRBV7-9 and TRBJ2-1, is DTGVSQNPRHKITKRGQNVTFRCDPISEHNRLYWYRQTLGQGPEFLTYFQNEAQLEKSRLLSDRFSAERPKGSFSTLEIQRTEQGDSAMYLCASKGQGSYNEQFFGPGTRLTVL.

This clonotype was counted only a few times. In DNA, the CDR3 is TGTGCCAGCACAGGGACAGGGGACACTGAAGCTTTCTTT. Translated, it gives CASTGTGDTEAFF. This chain uses TRBV28 with TRBJ1-1, with 10 bases fitting TRBD1. CDR3 length: 13 residues. Germline CDR1 MDHEN, CDR2 SYDVKM. V trimming: 7 bases; J trimming: 3 bases; junction bases outside the gene matches: 2.

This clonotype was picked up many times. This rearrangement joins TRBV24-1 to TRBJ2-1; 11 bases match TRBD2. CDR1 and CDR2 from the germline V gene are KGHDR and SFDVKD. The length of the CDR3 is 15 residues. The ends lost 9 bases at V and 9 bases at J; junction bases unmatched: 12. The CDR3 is CATFGGTSGTIEQFF. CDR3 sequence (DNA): TGTGCCACCTTTGGCGGGACTAGCGGTACAATTGAGCAGTTCTTC.

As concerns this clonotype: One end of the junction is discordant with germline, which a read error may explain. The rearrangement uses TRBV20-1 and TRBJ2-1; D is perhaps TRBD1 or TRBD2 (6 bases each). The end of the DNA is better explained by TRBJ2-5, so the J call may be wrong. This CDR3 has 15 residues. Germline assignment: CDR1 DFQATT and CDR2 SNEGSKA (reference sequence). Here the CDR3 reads CGARQWGAFQETQYF. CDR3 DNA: TGCGGTGCTAGACAGTGGGGGGCCTTCCAAGAGACCCAGTACTTC.

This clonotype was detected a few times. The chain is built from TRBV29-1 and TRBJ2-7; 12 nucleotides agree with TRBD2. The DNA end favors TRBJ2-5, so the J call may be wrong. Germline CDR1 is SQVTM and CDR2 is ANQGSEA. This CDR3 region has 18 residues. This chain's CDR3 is CSVVGWGPSGGARETQYF. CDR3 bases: TGCAGCGTTGTTGGTTGGGGTCCTAGCGGGGGGGCTCGGGAGACCCAGTACTTC.

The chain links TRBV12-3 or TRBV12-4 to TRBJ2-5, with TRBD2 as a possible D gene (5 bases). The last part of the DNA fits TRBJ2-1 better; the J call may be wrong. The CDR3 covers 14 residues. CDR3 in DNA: TGTGCCAGCGCTCGTGGCGGGTCAACGCAAGAGCAGTTCTTC. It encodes CASARGGSTQEQFF.

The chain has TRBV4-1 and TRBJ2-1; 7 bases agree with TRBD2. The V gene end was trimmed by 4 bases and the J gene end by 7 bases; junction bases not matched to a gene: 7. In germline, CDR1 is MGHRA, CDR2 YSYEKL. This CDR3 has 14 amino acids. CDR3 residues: CASSLGTTPNEQFF. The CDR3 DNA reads TGCGCCAGCAGCCTAGGGACTACCCCGAATGAGCAGTTCTTC.

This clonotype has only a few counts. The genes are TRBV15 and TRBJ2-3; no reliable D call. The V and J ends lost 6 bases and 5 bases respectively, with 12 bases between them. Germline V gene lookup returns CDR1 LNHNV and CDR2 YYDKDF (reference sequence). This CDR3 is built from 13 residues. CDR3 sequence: CATSPSVLDTQYF. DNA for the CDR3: TGTGCCACCAGTCCCAGCGTCCTAGATACGCAGTATTTT.

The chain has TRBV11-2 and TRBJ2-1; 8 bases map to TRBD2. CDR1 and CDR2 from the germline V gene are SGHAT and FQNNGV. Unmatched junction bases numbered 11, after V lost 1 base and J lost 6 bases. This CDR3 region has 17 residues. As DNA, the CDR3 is TGTGCCAGCAGCTTAGGGCCCGGGACTAGTGGTTTCAATGAGCAGTTCTTC. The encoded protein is CASSLGPGTSGFNEQFF. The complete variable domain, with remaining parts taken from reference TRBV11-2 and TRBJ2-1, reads EAGVAQSPRYKIIEKRQSVAFWCNPISGHATLYWYQQILGQGPKLLIQFQNNGVVDDSQLPKDRFSAERLKGVDSTLKIQPAKLEDSAVYLCASSLGPGTSGFNEQFFGPGTRLTVL.

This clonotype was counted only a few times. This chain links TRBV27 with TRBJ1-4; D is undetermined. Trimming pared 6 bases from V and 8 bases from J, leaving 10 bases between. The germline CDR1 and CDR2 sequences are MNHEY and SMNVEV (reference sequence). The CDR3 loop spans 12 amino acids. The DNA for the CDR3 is TGTGCCAGCAGGTCCCCTGGGGAAAAACTGTTTTTT. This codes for CASRSPGEKLFF.

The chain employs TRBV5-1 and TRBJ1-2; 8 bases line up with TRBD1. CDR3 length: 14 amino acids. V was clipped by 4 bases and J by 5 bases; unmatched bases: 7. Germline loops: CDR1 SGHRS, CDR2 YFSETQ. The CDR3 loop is CASSRQGRRYGYTF. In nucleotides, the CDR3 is TGCGCCAGCAGCCGACAGGGGCGTCGGTATGGCTACACCTTC.

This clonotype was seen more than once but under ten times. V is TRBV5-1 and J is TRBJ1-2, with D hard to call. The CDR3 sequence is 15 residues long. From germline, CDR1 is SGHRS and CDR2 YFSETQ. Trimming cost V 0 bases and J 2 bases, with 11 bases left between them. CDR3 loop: CASSLEPGWNYGYTF. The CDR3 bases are TGCGCCAGCAGCTTGGAGCCGGGGTGGAACTATGGCTACACCTTC.

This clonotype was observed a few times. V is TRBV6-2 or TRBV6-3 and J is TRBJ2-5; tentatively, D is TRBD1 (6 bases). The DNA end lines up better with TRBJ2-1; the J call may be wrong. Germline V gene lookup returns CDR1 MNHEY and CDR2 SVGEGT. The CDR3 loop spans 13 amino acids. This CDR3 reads CASSSRDTNEQFF. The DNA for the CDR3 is TGTGCCAGCAGTTCACGGGACACCAATGAGCAGTTCTTC.

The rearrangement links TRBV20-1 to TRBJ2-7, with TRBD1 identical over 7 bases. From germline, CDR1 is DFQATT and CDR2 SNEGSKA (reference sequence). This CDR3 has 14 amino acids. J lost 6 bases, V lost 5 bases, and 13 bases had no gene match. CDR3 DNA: TGCAGTGCTCCTAACCGGGACAGACGGACCGAGCAGTACTTC. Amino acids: CSAPNRDRRTEQYF.

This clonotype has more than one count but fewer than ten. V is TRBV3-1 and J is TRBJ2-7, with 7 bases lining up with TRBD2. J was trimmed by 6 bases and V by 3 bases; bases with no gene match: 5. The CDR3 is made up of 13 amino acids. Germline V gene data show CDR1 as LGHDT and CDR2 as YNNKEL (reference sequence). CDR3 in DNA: TGTGCCAGCAGCCAGAGGGGCGGGGGCGAGCAGTACTTC. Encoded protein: CASSQRGGGEQYF.

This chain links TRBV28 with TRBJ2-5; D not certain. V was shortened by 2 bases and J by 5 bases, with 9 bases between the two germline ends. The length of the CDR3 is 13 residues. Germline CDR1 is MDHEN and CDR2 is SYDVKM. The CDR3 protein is CASSLTPPETQYF. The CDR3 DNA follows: TGTGCCAGCAGTTTAACTCCTCCGGAGACCCAGTACTTC.

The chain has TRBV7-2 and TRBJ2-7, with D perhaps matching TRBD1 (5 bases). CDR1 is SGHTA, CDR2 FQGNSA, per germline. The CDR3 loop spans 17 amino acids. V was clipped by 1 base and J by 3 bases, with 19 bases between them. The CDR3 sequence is CASSLGPPREGHYEQYF. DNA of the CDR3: TGTGCCAGCAGCTTAGGGCCCCCCAGGGAAGGTCACTACGAGCAGTACTTC.

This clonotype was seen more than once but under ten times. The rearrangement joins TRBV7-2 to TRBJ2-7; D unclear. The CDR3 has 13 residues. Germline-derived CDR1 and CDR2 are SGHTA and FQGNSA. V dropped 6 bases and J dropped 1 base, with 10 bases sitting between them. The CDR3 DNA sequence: TGTGCCAGCAGTATAGGCGCTTCCTACGAGCAGTACTTC. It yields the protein CASSIGASYEQYF.